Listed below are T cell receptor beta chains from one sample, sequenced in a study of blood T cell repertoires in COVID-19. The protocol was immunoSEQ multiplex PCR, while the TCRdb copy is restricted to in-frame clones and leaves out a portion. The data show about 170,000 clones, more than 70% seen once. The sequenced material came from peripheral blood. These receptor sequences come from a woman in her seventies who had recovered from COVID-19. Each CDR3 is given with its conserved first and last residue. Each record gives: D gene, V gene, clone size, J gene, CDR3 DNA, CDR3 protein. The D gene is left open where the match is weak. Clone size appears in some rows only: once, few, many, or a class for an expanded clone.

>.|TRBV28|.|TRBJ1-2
TGTGCCAGCAGTTTATTGGGAGATAACTATGGCTACACCTTC
CASSLLGDNYGYTF
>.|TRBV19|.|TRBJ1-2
TGTGCCAGTAGTCCCGGGAAGAACTATGGCTACACCTTC
CASSPGKNYGYTF
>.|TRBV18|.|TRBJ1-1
TGTGCCAGCTCGGGGCAGATGAACACTGAAGCTTTCTTT
CASSGQMNTEAFF
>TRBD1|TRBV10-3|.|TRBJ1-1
TGTGCCACGGACGGTCCGTTGGGACAGGGGCGAGCTTTCTTT
CATDGPLGQGRAFF
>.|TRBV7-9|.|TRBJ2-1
TGTGCCAGCAGCCTCGGGGCCTACAATGAGCAGTTCTTC
CASSLGAYNEQFF
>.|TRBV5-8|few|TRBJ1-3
TGTGCCAGCAGCTTGGGACGACTGGTAATACGGTCTGGAAACACCATATATTTT
CASSLGRLVIRSGNTIYF
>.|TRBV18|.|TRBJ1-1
TGTGCCAGCTCACCACCCACAGGACTGAACACTGAAGCTTTCTTT
CASSPPTGLNTEAFF
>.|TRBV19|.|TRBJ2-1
TGTGCCAGTAGGTTGGCCAGCGGGGAGCAGTTCTTC
CASRLASGEQFF
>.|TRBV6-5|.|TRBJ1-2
TGTGCCACCACTAGGGGGGGCGGCTATGGCTACACCTTC
CATTRGGGYGYTF
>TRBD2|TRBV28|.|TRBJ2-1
TGTGCCAGCAGTATACCTCCGGGACTAACGCAGTTCTTC
CASSIPPGLTQFF
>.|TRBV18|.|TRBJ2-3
TGTGCCAGCTCACCACTGCCGGGCACAGATACGCAGTATTTT
CASSPLPGTDTQYF
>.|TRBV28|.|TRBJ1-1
TGTGCCAGCAACGGGGGGACTGAAGCTTTCTTT
CASNGGTEAFF
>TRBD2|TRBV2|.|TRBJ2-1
TGTGCCGGTGGAGGGCTAGCGGGGGTATACAATGAGCAGTTCTTC
CAGGGLAGVYNEQFF
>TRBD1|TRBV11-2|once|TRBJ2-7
TGTGCCAGCAGCTTCGGGACAGGGGGCTACTACGAGCAGTACTTC
CASSFGTGGYYEQYF
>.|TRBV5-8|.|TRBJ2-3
TGTGCCAGCAGCTTGGGTTTCGGGGGTAACACAGATACGCAGTATTTT
CASSLGFGGNTDTQYF
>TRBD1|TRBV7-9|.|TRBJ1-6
TGTGCCAGCAGCCTCTACCTAGGGACAGGGGGCCCTTATAATTCACCCCTCCACTTT
CASSLYLGTGGPYNSPLHF
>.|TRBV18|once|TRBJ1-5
TGTGCCAGCTCACCGGGGGGGGCTGGCAATCAGCCCCAGCATTTT
CASSPGGAGNQPQHF
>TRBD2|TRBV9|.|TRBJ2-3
TGTGCCAGCAGCGTAGCCGGGGCTAGCGGGAGTGATACGCAGTATTTT
CASSVAGASGSDTQYF
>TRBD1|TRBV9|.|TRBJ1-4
TGTGCCAGCAGCCCCGGACAGGCAAATGAAAAACTGTTTTTT
CASSPGQANEKLFF
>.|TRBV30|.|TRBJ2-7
TGTGCCTGGAGCGTAGGCCTAGCAGGGCAGTACTTC
CAWSVGLAGQYF
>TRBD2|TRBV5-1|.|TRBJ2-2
TGCGCCAGCAACCCAATCACTAGCGGGAGTGGCTCCGGGGAGCTGTTTTTT
CASNPITSGSGSGELFF
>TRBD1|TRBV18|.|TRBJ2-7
TGTGCCAGCTCACCGGGACAGGGGGCCCTCGAGCAGTACTTC
CASSPGQGALEQYF
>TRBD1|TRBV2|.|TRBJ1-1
TGTGCCAGCACAACGCAGGGGGTGAACACTGAAGCTTTCTTT
CASTTQGVNTEAFF
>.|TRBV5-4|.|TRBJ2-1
TGTGCCAGCACCCCGGGACACCCAAACTACAATGAGCAGTTCTTC
CASTPGHPNYNEQFF
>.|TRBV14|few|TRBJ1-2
TGTGCCAGCAGCCCCGGGAAAACCGGTGGCTACACCTTC
CASSPGKTGGYTF
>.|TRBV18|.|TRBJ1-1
TGTGCCAGCTCACCACCCATCAGGGCAAACACTGAAGCTTTCTTT
CASSPPIRANTEAFF
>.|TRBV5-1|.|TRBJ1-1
TGCGCCAGCAGCTTGTCAGGCGACACTGAAGCTTTCTTT
CASSLSGDTEAFF
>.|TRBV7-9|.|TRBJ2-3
TGTGCCAGCAGCCCCCTTGGGCTTGGCACAGATACGCAGTATTTT
CASSPLGLGTDTQYF
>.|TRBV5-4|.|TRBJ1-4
TGTGCCAGCAGCTTGGCGGCAGGGAGGACTGAAAAACTGTTTTTT
CASSLAAGRTEKLFF
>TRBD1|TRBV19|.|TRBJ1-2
TGTGCCAGTAGTGGAGGGGGCGGAAACTATGGCTACACCTTC
CASSGGGGNYGYTF
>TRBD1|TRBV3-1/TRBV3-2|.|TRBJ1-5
TGTGCCAGCAGCCGGGGACAGACGAGGGGGCCCCAGCATTTT
CASSRGQTRGPQHF
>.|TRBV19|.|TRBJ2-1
TGTGCCAGTAGTATAGATCGCGAGGGTGAGCAGTTCTTC
CASSIDREGEQFF
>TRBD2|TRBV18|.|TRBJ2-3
TGTGCCAGCTCACCACCGGGAGTTCCGGGACTAGCCCCAGATACGCAGTATTTT
CASSPPGVPGLAPDTQYF